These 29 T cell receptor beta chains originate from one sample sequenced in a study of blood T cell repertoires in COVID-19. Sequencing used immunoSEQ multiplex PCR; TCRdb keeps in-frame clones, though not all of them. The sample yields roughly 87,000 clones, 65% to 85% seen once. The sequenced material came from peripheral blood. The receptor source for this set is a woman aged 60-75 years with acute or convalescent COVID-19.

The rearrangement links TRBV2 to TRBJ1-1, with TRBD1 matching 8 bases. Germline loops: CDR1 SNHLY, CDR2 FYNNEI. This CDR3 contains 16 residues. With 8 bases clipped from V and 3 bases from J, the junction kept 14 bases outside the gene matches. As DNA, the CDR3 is TGTGCCAGCGAGGACAGGGTTCGATTTACGGACACTGAAGCTTTCTTT. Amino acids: CASEDRVRFTDTEAFF.

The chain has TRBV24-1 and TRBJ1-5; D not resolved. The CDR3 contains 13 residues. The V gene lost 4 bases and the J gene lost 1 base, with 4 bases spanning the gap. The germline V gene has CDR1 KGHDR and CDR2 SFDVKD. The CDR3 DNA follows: TGTGCCACCAGTGACCAGAGCAATCAGCCCCAGCATTTT. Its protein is CATSDQSNQPQHF.

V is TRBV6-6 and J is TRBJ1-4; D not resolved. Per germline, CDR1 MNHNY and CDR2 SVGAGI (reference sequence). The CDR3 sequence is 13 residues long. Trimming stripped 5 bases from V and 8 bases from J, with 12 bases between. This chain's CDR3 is CASSNPRHEKLFF. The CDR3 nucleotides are TGTGCCAGCAGTAACCCCAGACACGAAAAACTGTTTTTT.

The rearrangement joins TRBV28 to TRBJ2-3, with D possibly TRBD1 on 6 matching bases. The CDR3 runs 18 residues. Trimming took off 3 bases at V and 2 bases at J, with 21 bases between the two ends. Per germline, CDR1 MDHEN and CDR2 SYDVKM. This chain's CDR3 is CASSLLSGTHRYTDTQYF. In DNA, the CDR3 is TGTGCCAGCAGTTTGCTTTCGGGGACACACAGATACACAGATACGCAGTATTTT.

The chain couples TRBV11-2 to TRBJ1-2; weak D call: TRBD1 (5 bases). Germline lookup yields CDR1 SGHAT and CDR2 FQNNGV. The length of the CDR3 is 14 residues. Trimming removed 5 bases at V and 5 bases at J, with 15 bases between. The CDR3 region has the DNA TGTGCCAGCAGCCTGACGGCGGGGCCATATGGCTACACCTTC. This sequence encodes CASSLTAGPYGYTF.

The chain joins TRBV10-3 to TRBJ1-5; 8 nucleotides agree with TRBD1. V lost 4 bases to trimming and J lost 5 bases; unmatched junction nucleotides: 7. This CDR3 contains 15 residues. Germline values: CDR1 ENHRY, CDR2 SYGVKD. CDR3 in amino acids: CAISAATGADQPQHF. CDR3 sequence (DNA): TGTGCCATCAGTGCGGCGACAGGGGCCGATCAGCCCCAGCATTTT.

CDR3 loop: CASTKDRGDDEQFF. The CDR3 DNA reads as TGTGCCAGCACCAAGGACAGGGGAGACGATGAGCAGTTCTTC. V gene TRBV11-3 combines with J gene TRBJ2-1; 9 nucleotides agree with TRBD1. The V and J ends lost 7 bases and 8 bases, in that order; junction bases with no gene match: 9. CDR3 length equals 14 residues. Germline CDR1 reads SGHNT; CDR2 reads YENEEA. The full variable domain, in which reference TRBV11-3 and TRBJ2-1 provide the parts outside the CDR3, is EAGVVQSPRYKIIEKKQPVAFWCNPISGHNTLYWYLQNLGQGPELLIRYENEEAVDDSQLPKDRFSAERLKGVDSTLKIQPAELGDSAVYLCASTKDRGDDEQFFGPGTRLTVL.

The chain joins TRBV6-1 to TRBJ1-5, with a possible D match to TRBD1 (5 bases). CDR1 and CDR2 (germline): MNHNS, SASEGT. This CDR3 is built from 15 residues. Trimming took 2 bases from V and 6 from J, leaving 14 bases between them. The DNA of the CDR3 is TGTGCCAGCAGTGAAAAGGGGCAGTCGGGTCAGCCCCAGCATTTT. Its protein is CASSEKGQSGQPQHF.

CDR3 nucleotide sequence: TGTGCCAGCAGCTGGAGCGGGATAACTGGAAACACCATATATTTT. Protein: CASSWSGITGNTIYF. The chain couples TRBV5-5 to TRBJ1-3; no definite D call. The CDR3 has 15 amino acids. Germline V lookup: CDR1 SGHKS, CDR2 YYEKEE (reference sequence). Trimming pared 3 bases from V and 2 bases from J, leaving 12 bases between.

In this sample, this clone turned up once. CDR3 bases: TGTGCCAGTAGCGTTGGGGGCGGTTCCTACGAGCAGTACTTC. Protein: CASSVGGGSYEQYF. The gene calls are TRBV6-2 or TRBV6-3 and TRBJ2-7; D may be TRBD1 (6 bases). Germline CDR1 MNHEY, CDR2 SVGEGT. The V gene lost 9 bases and the J gene lost 1 base, with 16 bases spanning the gap. The CDR3 is made up of 14 amino acids.

CDR3 loop: CASRARTGNNSPLHF. CDR3 nucleotide sequence: TGTGCCAGCAGGGCTCGGACAGGGAATAATTCACCCCTCCACTTT. The chain is built from TRBV6-4 and TRBJ1-6, with 8 bases that match TRBD1. The V segment lost 6 bases and the J segment 5 bases; nucleotides outside the gene matches: 6. The germline CDR1 and CDR2 sequences are MRHNA and SNTAGT. The CDR3 runs 15 residues.

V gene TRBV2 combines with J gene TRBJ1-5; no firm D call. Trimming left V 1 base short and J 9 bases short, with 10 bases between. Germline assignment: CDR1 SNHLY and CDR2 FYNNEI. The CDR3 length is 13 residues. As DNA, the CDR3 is TGTGCCAGCAGTGAAGGCAGGTATGGGCCCCAGCATTTT. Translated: CASSEGRYGPQHF.

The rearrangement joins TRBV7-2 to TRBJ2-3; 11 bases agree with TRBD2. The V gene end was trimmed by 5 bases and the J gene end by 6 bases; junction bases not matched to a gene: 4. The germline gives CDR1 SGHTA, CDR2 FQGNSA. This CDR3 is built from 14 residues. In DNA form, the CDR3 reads TGTGCCAGCAGCGCTCGGACTAGCGGGGATACGCAGTATTTT. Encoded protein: CASSARTSGDTQYF.

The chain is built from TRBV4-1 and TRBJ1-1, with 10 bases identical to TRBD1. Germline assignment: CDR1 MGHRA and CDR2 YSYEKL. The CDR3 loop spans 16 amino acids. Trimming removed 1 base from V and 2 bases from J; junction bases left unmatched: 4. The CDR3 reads CASSQGGTGVNTEAFF. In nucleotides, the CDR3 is TGCGCCAGCAGCCAAGGGGGGACAGGGGTAAACACTGAAGCTTTCTTT.

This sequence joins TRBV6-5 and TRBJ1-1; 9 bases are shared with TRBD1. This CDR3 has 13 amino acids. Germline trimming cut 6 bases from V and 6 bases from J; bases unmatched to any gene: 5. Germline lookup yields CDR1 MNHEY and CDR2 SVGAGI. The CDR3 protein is CASSRTGAAEAFF. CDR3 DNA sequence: TGTGCCAGCAGCAGGACAGGGGCCGCTGAAGCTTTCTTT.

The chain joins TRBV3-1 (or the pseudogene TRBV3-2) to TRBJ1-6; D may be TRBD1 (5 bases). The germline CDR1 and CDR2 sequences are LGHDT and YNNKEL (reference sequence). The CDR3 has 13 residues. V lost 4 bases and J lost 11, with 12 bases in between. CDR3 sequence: CASSRGAGPPLHF. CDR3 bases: TGTGCCAGCAGCCGTGGGGCAGGTCCACCCCTCCACTTT.

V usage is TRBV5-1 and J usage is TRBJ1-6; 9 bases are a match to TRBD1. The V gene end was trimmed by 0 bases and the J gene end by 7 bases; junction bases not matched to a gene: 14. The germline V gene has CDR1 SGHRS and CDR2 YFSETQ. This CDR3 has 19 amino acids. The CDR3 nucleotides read TGCGCCAGCAGCTTGGGTCTTGCTGGACAGGGGTGGAAAAATTCACCCCTCCACTTT. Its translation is CASSLGLAGQGWKNSPLHF.

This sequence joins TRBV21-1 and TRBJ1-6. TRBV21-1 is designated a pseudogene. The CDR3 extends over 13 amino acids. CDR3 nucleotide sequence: TGTGCCAGCAGCAAAGTTCCGGGTATGGCCCTCCACTTT. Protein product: CASSKVPGMALHF.

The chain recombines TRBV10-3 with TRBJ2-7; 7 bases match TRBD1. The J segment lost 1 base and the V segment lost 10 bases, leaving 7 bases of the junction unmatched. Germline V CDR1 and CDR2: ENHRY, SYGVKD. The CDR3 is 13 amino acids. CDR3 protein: CATTGTESYEQYF. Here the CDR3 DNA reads TGTGCCACCACAGGGACAGAATCCTACGAGCAGTACTTC.

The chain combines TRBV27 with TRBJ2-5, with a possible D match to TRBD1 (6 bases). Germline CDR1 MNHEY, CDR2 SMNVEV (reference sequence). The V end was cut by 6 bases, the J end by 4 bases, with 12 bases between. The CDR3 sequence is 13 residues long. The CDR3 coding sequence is TGTGCCAGCAGCCCTATGGGGGCAGAGACCCAGTACTTC. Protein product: CASSPMGAETQYF.

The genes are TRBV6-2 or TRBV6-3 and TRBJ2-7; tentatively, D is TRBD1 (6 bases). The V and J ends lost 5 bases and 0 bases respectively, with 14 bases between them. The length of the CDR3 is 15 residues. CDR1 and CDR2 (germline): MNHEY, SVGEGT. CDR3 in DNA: TGTGCCAGCAGTCAGACAGGCCCTTACTCCTACGAGCAGTACTTC. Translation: CASSQTGPYSYEQYF.

CDR3 loop: CASTNRDNNQPQHF. For the CDR3, the DNA is TGTGCCAGCACAAACCGGGACAACAATCAGCCCCAGCATTTT. The J gene is TRBJ1-5, the V gene TRBV2, with a possible D match to TRBD1 (6 bases). The V gene's germline CDR1 is SNHLY and CDR2 FYNNEI. This CDR3 has 14 amino acids. V gave up 7 bases and J gave up 3 bases, with 13 bases separating them.

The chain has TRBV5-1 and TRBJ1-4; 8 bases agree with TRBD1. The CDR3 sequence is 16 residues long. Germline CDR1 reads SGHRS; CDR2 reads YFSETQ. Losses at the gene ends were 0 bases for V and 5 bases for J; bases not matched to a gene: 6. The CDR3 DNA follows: TGCGCCAGCAGCTTGGCCGGCAGGGGGCGGAATGAAAAACTGTTTTTT. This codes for CASSLAGRGRNEKLFF. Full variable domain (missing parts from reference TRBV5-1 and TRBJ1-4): KAGVTQTPRYLIKTRGQQVTLSCSPISGHRSVSWYQQTPGQGLQFLFEYFSETQRNKGNFPGRFSGRQFSNSRSEMNVSTLELGDSALYLCASSLAGRGRNEKLFFGSGTQLSVL.

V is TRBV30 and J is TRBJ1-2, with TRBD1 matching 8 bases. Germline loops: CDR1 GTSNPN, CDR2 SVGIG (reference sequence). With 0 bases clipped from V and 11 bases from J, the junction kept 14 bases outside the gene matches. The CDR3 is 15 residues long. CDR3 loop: CAWSVLGQGSRSYTF. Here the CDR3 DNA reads TGTGCCTGGAGTGTACTCGGACAGGGATCGAGGAGTTACACCTTC.

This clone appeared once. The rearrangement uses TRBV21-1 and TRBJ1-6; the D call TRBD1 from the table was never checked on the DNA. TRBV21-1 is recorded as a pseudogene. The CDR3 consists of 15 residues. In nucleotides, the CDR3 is TGTGCCAGTCGGCAGGTGAGCTCCTATAATTCACCCCTCCACTTT. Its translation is CASRQVSSYNSPLHF.

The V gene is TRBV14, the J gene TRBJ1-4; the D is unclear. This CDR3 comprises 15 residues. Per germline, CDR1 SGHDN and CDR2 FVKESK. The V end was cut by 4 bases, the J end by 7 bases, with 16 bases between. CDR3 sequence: CASSRQSGRGEKLFF. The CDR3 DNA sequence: TGTGCCAGCAGCCGCCAAAGCGGGCGAGGTGAAAAACTGTTTTTT.

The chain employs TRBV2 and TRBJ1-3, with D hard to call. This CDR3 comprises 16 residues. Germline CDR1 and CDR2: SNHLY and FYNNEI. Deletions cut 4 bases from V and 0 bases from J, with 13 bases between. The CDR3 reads CASSVQLISSGNTIYF. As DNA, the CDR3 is TGTGCCAGCAGTGTCCAACTAATAAGCTCTGGAAACACCATATATTTT.

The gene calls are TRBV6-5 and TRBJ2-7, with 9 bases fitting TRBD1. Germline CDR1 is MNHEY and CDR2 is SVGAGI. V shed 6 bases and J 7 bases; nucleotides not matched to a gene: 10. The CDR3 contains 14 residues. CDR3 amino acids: CASSHNTGGEEQYF. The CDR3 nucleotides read TGTGCCAGCAGCCACAATACAGGGGGCGAAGAGCAGTACTTC.

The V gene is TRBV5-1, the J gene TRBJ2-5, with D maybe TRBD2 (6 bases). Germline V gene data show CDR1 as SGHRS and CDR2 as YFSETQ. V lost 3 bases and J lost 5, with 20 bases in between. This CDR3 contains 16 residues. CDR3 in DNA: TGCGCCAGCAGCTGGAGCTTGGTTGGGGGGACGGAGACCCAGTACTTC. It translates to CASSWSLVGGTETQYF.